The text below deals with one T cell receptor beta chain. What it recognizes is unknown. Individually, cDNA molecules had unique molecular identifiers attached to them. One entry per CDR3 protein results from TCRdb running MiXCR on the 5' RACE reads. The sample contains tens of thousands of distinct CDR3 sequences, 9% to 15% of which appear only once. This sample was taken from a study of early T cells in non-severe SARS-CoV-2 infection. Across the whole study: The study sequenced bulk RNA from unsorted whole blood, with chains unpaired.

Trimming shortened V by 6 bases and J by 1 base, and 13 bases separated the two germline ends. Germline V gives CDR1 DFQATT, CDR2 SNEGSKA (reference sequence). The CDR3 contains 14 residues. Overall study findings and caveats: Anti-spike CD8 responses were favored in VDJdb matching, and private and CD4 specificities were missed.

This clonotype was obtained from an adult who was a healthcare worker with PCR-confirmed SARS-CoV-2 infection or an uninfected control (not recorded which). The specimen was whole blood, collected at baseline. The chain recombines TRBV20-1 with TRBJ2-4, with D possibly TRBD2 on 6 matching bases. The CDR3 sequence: CSAPTRSAKNIQYF. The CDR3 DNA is TGCAGTGCCCCGACTAGATCCGCCAAAAACATTCAGTACTTC.